This T cell receptor (beta chain) is drawn from a study of cytomegalovirus exposure and HLA in healthy donors. Comments on this clone: The antigen remains undetermined.

Study-level findings and limits: CMV antigen specificity was confirmed in vitro for a few CMV-associated chains. Later on, a genetic analysis was performed. It linked a missense variant in DCLRE1C with V- and J-gene trimming of TCR beta. An analysis done earlier found most TCR beta V segments productive about 90% or about 30% of the time.

The PCR was carried out with 60 Vbeta primers and 13 Jbeta primers. Here immunoSEQ multiplex PCR was the method, and the copy in TCRdb shows in-frame clones only, minus some. Seen here are hundreds of thousands of clones, 82% observed once, and the top ten hold roughly 6%. Healthy bone marrow donors supplied every sample. The TCR sequence derives from a man aged 35-49 years in good health and CMV-seropositive. The source material was PBMCs.

The CDR3 nucleotides read TGTTCCAGCAGCTTGGAGAGTTACGAGCAGTACGTC. It translates to CSSSLESYEQYV. The V and J genes are TRBV7-9 and TRBJ2-7; D not certain. This CDR3 has 12 residues. Germline loops: CDR1 SEHNR, CDR2 FQNEAQ (reference sequence).